This T cell receptor beta chain appears in the sequencing data of a study of blood T cell repertoires in COVID-19. Study context: COVID-19 samples, acute and convalescent, were from the United States, Italy and Spain.

The CDR3 runs to 14 residues. After removal of 10 bases from V and 4 bases from J, the junction contained 11 bases not matched to a gene. From germline, CDR1 is MNHNS and CDR2 SASEGT. Those enrolled, adults aged about 18 to 89 years, came from around 24 US areas. In the 2 weeks before study entry, exposed participants met a COVID-19 case, which was PCR-confirmed or clinician-diagnosed. Under the authors' procedure: By means of reference gene primer amplification, nucleated cell counts were estimated. Only in-frame clones appear in the TCRdb table, and some are missing; sequencing was by immunoSEQ multiplex PCR. From that table come the V and J calls and clone size; the DNA was used to work out D and trimming. Counted here are 250,000 or so clones, roughly 84% occurring once; the ten biggest clones make up about 7%.

The J gene is TRBJ2-7, the V gene TRBV6-1; 9 nucleotides agree with TRBD1. Material: PBMCs or T cells enriched from blood (not recorded which). The sequence derives from a woman in her forties or fifties who had been exposed to COVID-19. The DNA of the CDR3 is TGTGCCACCGTACCCGGGACAGGGTTTTACGAGCAGTACTTC. Residues: CATVPGTGFYEQYF.